This T cell receptor (beta chain) is from a study of early T cells in non-severe SARS-CoV-2 infection. The overall study: The chains were unpaired, and the sequenced material was bulk RNA from unsorted whole blood.

Details on this clonotype: The antigen is unknown.

Study results and caveats: Missing private and CD4 specificities, VDJdb matching favored anti-spike CD8 responses.

Researchers attached unique molecular identifiers to individual cDNA molecules. TCRdb ran MiXCR on the 5' RACE reads and lists one entry per CDR3 protein. The sample contains some 100,000 distinct CDR3 sequences, roughly 14% of which appear only once. Germline lookup yields CDR1 MNHNS and CDR2 SASEGT. CDR3 length: 16 residues. Trimming cost V 7 bases and J 2 bases, with 18 bases left between them. The clonotype originates from an adult who was a healthcare worker with PCR-confirmed SARS-CoV-2 infection or an uninfected control (not recorded which). Sequencing input: whole blood. The gene calls are TRBV6-1 and TRBJ1-5; tentatively, D is TRBD1 (6 bases). The CDR3 sequence: CASTRGGVSRNQPQHF. The CDR3 coding sequence is TGTGCCAGCACCAGAGGGGGGGTCAGTCGCAATCAGCCCCAGCATTTT.